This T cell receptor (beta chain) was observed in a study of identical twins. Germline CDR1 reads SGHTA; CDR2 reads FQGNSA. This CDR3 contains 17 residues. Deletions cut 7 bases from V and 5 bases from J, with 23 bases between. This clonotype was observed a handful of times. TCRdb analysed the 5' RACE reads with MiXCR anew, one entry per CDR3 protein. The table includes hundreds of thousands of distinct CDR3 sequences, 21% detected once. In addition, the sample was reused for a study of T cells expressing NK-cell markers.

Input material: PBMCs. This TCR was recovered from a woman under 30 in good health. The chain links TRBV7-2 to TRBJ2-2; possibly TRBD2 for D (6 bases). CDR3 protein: CASTPRRASLGTGELFF. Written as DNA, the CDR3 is TGTGCCAGCACCCCGAGGAGGGCTAGCCTGGGAACCGGGGAGCTGTTTTTT.